The 28 T cell receptor beta chains presented below share a single source sample, sequenced in a study of breast tumors, draining lymph nodes, adjacent tissues. Each CDR3 protein gets one entry after TCRdb re-called the multiplex PCR reads with MiXCR. Of under 250,000 distinct CDR3 sequences listed, 32% are singletons. The lymph nodes were axillary draining lymph nodes from breast cancer patients. The sequencing input was axillary lymph node tissue. These receptors all stem from a female donor with breast cancer. Some clones in this sample may be carry-over from other donors' samples.

The chain joins TRBV6-4 to TRBJ2-1; TRBD2 matches at 11 bases. The CDR3 has 16 amino acids. The V gene's germline CDR1 is MRHNA and CDR2 SNTAGT. The J segment lost 7 bases and the V segment lost 8 bases, leaving 13 bases of the junction unmatched. The CDR3 coding sequence is TGTGCCAGCTCACCCGTACTAGCGGGAGTGGGAAATGAGCAGTTCTTC. The encoded protein is CASSPVLAGVGNEQFF.

This clonotype has a count of ten or more. The chain joins TRBV5-1 to TRBJ2-2, with 7 bases fitting TRBD2. The germline CDR1 and CDR2 sequences are SGHRS and YFSETQ. V dropped 4 bases and J dropped 4; count of bases not matched to a gene: 4. The CDR3 has 14 residues. This CDR3 is CASSRTGGTGELFF. CDR3 coding DNA: TGCGCCAGCAGCCGGACGGGGGGCACCGGGGAGCTGTTTTTT. The whole variable domain, filled in from reference TRBV5-1 and TRBJ2-2, reads KAGVTQTPRYLIKTRGQQVTLSCSPISGHRSVSWYQQTPGQGLQFLFEYFSETQRNKGNFPGRFSGRQFSNSRSEMNVSTLELGDSALYLCASSRTGGTGELFFGEGSRLTVL.

This clonotype showed up many times. This sequence joins TRBV7-3 and TRBJ2-3; 8 nucleotides agree with TRBD2. J was trimmed by 2 bases and V by 0 bases; bases with no gene match: 1. CDR1 is SGHTA, CDR2 FQGTGA, per germline. This CDR3 is built from 15 residues. The CDR3: CASSLTSGNTDTQYF. The CDR3 DNA reads as TGTGCCAGCAGCTTAACTAGCGGGAACACAGATACGCAGTATTTT.

This clonotype was found many times. The chain recombines TRBV6-2 or TRBV6-3 with TRBJ1-6, with a tentative D call TRBD1 (6 bases). CDR3 length: 13 amino acids. Germline V CDR1 and CDR2: MNHEY, SVGEGT. Trimming took off 5 bases at V and 9 bases at J, with 11 bases between the two ends. As DNA, the CDR3 is TGTGCCAGCAGTCTGAGGGGGATTTCACCCCTCCACTTT. It specifies CASSLRGISPLHF.

This chain links TRBV5-1 with TRBJ2-1, with D perhaps TRBD1 (6 bases). The CDR3 length is 14 residues. Per the germline V gene, CDR1 is SGHRS and CDR2 is YFSETQ. Trimming took 2 bases from V and 12 from J, leaving 18 bases between them. DNA for the CDR3: TGCGCCAGCAGCTTAGGGGGTACTAGGGATGGGCAGTTCTTC. It is translated as CASSLGGTRDGQFF.

There are many counts of this clonotype. The chain is built from TRBV20-1 and TRBJ1-2; D remains unclear. CDR3 length: 13 residues. The germline V gene has CDR1 DFQATT and CDR2 SNEGSKA (reference sequence). V lost 6 bases to trimming and J lost 6 bases, with 17 bases between them. DNA for the CDR3: TGCAGTGCCCTTTATGGACCTCGGGATGGCTACACCTTC. It yields the protein CSALYGPRDGYTF.

This clonotype has ten or more counts. The CDR3 DNA sequence: TGCAGTGCTAGCCTCCAGGGTGCCTACGAGCAGTACTTC. Translating it yields CSASLQGAYEQYF. The chain combines TRBV20-1 with TRBJ2-7, with TRBD1 as a possible D gene (5 bases). V was trimmed by 3 bases and J by 2 bases, leaving 11 bases between them. The CDR3 covers 13 residues. Germline V gene lookup returns CDR1 DFQATT and CDR2 SNEGSKA (reference sequence).

The rearrangement uses TRBV6-1 and TRBJ1-3; 8 nucleotides agree with TRBD1. J was trimmed by 2 bases and V by 8 bases; bases with no gene match: 8. This CDR3 is built from 15 residues. Germline V gives CDR1 MNHNS, CDR2 SASEGT. Here the CDR3 DNA reads TGTGCCAGCGGGATGGCGACAGGGGCTGGAAACACCATATATTTT. Amino acid sequence: CASGMATGAGNTIYF.

On this clonotype: The final CDR3 position lacks the conserved phenylalanine or tryptophan, pointing to a likely read error. No DNA is shown, since the ends of the CDR3 on it are uncertain; the CDR3 is the one TCRdb lists. The V gene is TRBV7-9, the J gene TRBJ1-4; TRBD1, the D gene given by the table, was not confirmed from the DNA. Inclusive of both ends, the CDR3 amounts to 8 amino acids. Germline lookup yields CDR1 SEHNR and CDR2 FQNEAQ (reference sequence). The CDR3 protein is CASSPGRE.

This clonotype was seen ten or more times. J is TRBJ2-7 and V is TRBV12-3 or TRBV12-4; D remains unclear. V was clipped by 8 bases and J by 12 bases, with 17 bases between them. The CDR3 is 11 residues long. The CDR3 coding sequence is TGTGCCAGCCATGGCCCCCGAATGTGGTACTTC. Translating gives CASHGPRMWYF.

As for this clonotype: A clone one base away is much larger, so this may be a read error. V is TRBV5-4 and J is TRBJ2-5; tentatively, D is TRBD1 or TRBD2 (5 bases each). This CDR3 comprises 15 residues. Trimming left V 4 bases short and J 5 bases short, with 18 bases between. Germline CDR1 SGHNT, CDR2 YYREEE (reference sequence). CDR3 DNA: TGTGCCAGCAGCCGAGGGGTAGCGTATGAGGAGACCCAGTACTTC. This gives the protein CASSRGVAYEETQYF.

In this sample, this clonotype turned up many times. The chain has TRBV20-1 and TRBJ2-3; 7 bases are shared with TRBD1. The germline V gene encodes CDR1 DFQATT and CDR2 SNEGSKA (reference sequence). Trimming removed 0 bases from V and 0 bases from J; junction bases left unmatched: 6. CDR3 length: 16 amino acids. CDR3 protein: CSARDWTGRSTDTQYF. The CDR3 bases are TGCAGTGCTAGAGATTGGACAGGCCGAAGCACAGATACGCAGTATTTT.

This clonotype came up many times. This sequence joins TRBV20-1 and TRBJ2-5; 7 bases align to TRBD1. Germline V gene sequence: CDR1 DFQATT, CDR2 SNEGSKA (reference sequence). Trimming removed 0 bases from V and 1 base from J; junction bases left unmatched: 8. This CDR3 comprises 16 residues. In nucleotides, the CDR3 is TGCAGTGCTAGAGACCGGGACAGATGGTCCCAAGAGACCCAGTACTTC. Translated: CSARDRDRWSQETQYF.

This clonotype has ten or more counts. The chain links TRBV20-1 to TRBJ1-2, with D hard to call. V gave up 1 base and J gave up 2 bases, with 11 bases separating them. The CDR3 is 14 amino acids. CDR1 is DFQATT, CDR2 SNEGSKA, per germline (reference sequence). CDR3 loop: CSARVMARNYGYTF. CDR3 DNA sequence: TGCAGTGCTAGAGTGATGGCTCGGAACTATGGCTACACCTTC.

This clonotype was counted between two and nine times. Being one base from a much bigger clone, this may be a read error. The chain uses TRBV7-8 and TRBJ2-1; 13 bases agree with TRBD2. The V gene's germline CDR1 is SGHVS and CDR2 FQNEAQ. V lost 5 bases to trimming and J lost 2 bases; unmatched junction nucleotides: 15. The CDR3 runs to 20 residues. For the CDR3, the DNA is TGTGCCAGCAGCCATCCCCCGGGACTAGCGGGGTTTAGCCCCTACAATGAGCAGTTCTTC. Encoded protein: CASSHPPGLAGFSPYNEQFF.

The J gene is TRBJ1-5, the V gene TRBV28; unclear D gene. Looked up from germline, CDR1 is MDHEN and CDR2 is SYDVKM. CDR3 length: 11 residues. The V end was cut by 5 bases, the J end by 11 bases, with 10 bases between. The CDR3 coding sequence is TGTGCCAGCAGTCCCTTTAGCACCCAGCATTTT. This sequence encodes CASSPFSTQHF.

Regarding this clonotype: A much larger clone lies one base from this, so it may be a read error. The V gene is TRBV14, the J gene TRBJ2-1, with 10 bases aligning to TRBD2. CDR1 SGHDN and CDR2 FVKESK come from the germline V gene. This CDR3 has 17 amino acids. Written as DNA, the CDR3 is TGTGCCAGCAGCCAAGAACGGCTAGCGGGGGACTACACTGAGCAGTTCTTC. It codes for CASSQERLAGDYTEQFF.

Concerning this clonotype itself: A much larger clone is a single base away; this may be a read error. The chain joins TRBV13 to TRBJ2-3; D may be TRBD2 (6 bases). V lost 2 bases and J 2 bases, leaving 17 bases between the germline ends. The CDR3 totals 17 residues. Per germline, CDR1 PRHDT and CDR2 FYEKMQ (reference sequence). This chain's CDR3 is CASSLRRSGGFTDTQYF. The DNA of the CDR3 is TGTGCCAGCAGCTTACGCCGATCAGGAGGGTTCACAGATACGCAGTATTTT.

Points on this clonotype: The junction differs from germline at one of its ends, possibly a read error. The J gene is TRBJ2-7, the V gene TRBV24-1; weak D call: TRBD1 (6 bases). The CDR3 consists of 15 residues. The germline V gene has CDR1 KGHDR and CDR2 SFDVKD. In nucleotides, the CDR3 is TGCGCCACCAGTGATTTGGGATCACAGGGAAGGGAGCAGTACTTC. Translating gives CATSDLGSQGREQYF.

The table lists this clonotype with many counts. This chain uses TRBV11-2 with TRBJ2-1; D remains unclear. Per the germline V gene, CDR1 is SGHAT and CDR2 is FQNNGV. The CDR3 is 14 amino acids. Trimming took 3 bases from V and 6 from J, leaving 12 bases between them. The CDR3 reads CASSFLGGSNEQFF. CDR3 sequence (DNA): TGTGCCAGCAGCTTTTTAGGCGGTAGCAATGAGCAGTTCTTC. Combining the CDR3 with reference TRBV11-2 and TRBJ2-1 gives the whole variable domain EAGVAQSPRYKIIEKRQSVAFWCNPISGHATLYWYQQILGQGPKLLIQFQNNGVVDDSQLPKDRFSAERLKGVDSTLKIQPAKLEDSAVYLCASSFLGGSNEQFFGPGTRLTVL.

This clonotype came up many times. This chain connects TRBV20-1 to TRBJ2-5, with a weak D call TRBD2 (5 bases). CDR3 length equals 12 residues. Germline V gene sequence: CDR1 DFQATT, CDR2 SNEGSKA (reference sequence). Trimming removed 6 bases from V and 7 bases from J, with 15 bases in between. The CDR3 DNA reads TGCAGTGCGTACGGGAAAAGCCGGACCCAGTACTTC. Its protein is CSAYGKSRTQYF.

As to this clonotype: A read error may be the cause here, since a much bigger clone is one base away. The chain has TRBV6-2 or TRBV6-3 and TRBJ2-5, with 7 bases matching TRBD2. CDR3 size: 14 residues. Per the germline V gene, CDR1 is MNHEY and CDR2 is SVGEGT. Here the CDR3 reads CASSYLVAGEPQYF. The CDR3 DNA reads TGTGCCAGCAGTTATCTCGTCGCGGGAGAGCCCCAGTACTTC.

CDR3 in amino acids: CASSSGYGGRNTEAFF. CDR3 DNA: TGCGCCAGCAGCTCCGGTTATGGGGGCCGAAACACTGAAGCTTTCTTT. V and J are TRBV5-1 and TRBJ1-1, with D possibly TRBD1 on 6 matching bases. This CDR3 is built from 16 residues. Between the trimmed V and J ends, which lost 3 bases and 2 bases, there was a span of 17 bases. CDR1 SGHRS and CDR2 YFSETQ come from the germline V gene.

This clonotype occurred once. The V gene is TRBV20-1, the J gene TRBJ1-5; tentatively, D is TRBD1 (5 bases). Germline CDR1 DFQATT, CDR2 SNEGSKA (reference sequence). The CDR3 consists of 14 residues. The germline V and J ends were trimmed by 3 bases and 9 bases, with 18 bases remaining between them. DNA for the CDR3: TGCAGTGCTAGGAGCCGGGACTGGGGTATGCCCCAGCATTTT. Residues: CSARSRDWGMPQHF.

This clonotype was found many times. The genes are TRBV20-1 and TRBJ2-2; D not certain. The CDR3 covers 14 residues. Germline V gene sequence: CDR1 DFQATT, CDR2 SNEGSKA (reference sequence). V lost 0 bases and J 4 bases, leaving 9 bases between the germline ends. The CDR3 DNA follows: TGCAGTGCTAGAGAGAAAGTAGGCACCGGGGAGCTGTTTTTT. Protein product: CSAREKVGTGELFF.

This clonotype was counted between two and nine times. This sequence may be a read error, since a much larger clone differs from it by one base. The rearrangement joins TRBV14 to TRBJ2-1, with 9 nucleotides matching TRBD1. CDR3 length equals 14 residues. Germline V gene data show CDR1 as SGHDN and CDR2 as FVKESK. The CDR3: CASSSGQGYNEQSF. In DNA form, the CDR3 reads TGTGCCAGCAGCTCGGGACAGGGATACAATGAGCAGTCCTTC.

Ten or more counts support this clonotype. The chain carries TRBV7-6 and TRBJ2-1; TRBD2 matches 11 bases. Trimming took 0 bases from V and 10 from J; bases not matched to a gene: 2. This CDR3 has 14 residues. Germline lookup yields CDR1 SGHVS and CDR2 FNYEAQ. The CDR3 reads CASSLAGTSGEQFF. Here the CDR3 DNA reads TGTGCCAGCAGCTTAGCGGGGACTAGCGGAGAGCAGTTCTTC.

The chain combines TRBV20-1 with TRBJ1-6; the match to TRBD1 covers 9 bases. The germline gives CDR1 DFQATT, CDR2 SNEGSKA (reference sequence). The CDR3 sequence is 13 residues long. Unmatched junction bases numbered 3, after V lost 3 bases and J lost 9 bases. The CDR3 loop is CSASTGGGSPLHF. The CDR3, as DNA: TGCAGTGCTAGTACAGGGGGCGGTTCACCCCTCCACTTT.